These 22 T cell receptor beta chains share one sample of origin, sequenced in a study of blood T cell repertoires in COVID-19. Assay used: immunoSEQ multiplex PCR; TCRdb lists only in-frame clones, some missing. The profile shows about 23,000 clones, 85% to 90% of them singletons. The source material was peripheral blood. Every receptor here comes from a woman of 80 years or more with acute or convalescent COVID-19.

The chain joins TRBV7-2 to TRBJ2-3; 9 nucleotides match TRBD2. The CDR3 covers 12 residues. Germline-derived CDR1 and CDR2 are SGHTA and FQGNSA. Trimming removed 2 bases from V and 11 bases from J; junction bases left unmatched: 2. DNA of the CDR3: TGTGCCAGCAGCTTAATGCGGGGGGGGCAGTATTTT. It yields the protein CASSLMRGGQYF.

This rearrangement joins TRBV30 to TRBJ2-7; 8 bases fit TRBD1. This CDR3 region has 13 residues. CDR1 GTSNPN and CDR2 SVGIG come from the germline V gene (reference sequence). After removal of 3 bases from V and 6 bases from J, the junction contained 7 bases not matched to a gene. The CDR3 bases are TGTGCCTGGAGAGGGCAGGGGGCCAGCGAGCAGTACTTC. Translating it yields CAWRGQGASEQYF. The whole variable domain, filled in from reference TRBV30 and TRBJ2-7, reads SQTIHQWPATLVQPVGSPLSLECTVEGTSNPNLYWYRQAAGRGLQLLFYSVGIGQISSEVPQNLSASRPQDRQFILSSKKLLLSDSGFYLCAWRGQGASEQYFGPGTRLTVT.

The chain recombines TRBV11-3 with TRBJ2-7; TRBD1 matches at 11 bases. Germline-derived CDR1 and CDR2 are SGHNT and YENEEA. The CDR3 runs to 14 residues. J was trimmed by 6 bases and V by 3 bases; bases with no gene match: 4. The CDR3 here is CASSLGTGGSEQYF. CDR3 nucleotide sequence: TGTGCCAGCAGCTTGGGGACAGGGGGTTCCGAGCAGTACTTC.

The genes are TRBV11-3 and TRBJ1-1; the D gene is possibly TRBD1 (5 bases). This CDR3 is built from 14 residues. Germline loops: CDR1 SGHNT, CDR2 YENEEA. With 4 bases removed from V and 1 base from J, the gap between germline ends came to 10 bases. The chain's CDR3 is CASSSQGPNTEAFF. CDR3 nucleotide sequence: TGTGCCAGCAGCTCCCAGGGTCCGAACACTGAAGCTTTCTTT.

The CDR3 reads CASSQEPLENYEQYF. The CDR3 coding sequence is TGTGCCAGCAGCCAAGAACCCTTAGAAAATTACGAGCAGTACTTC. The chain has TRBV3-1 (or the pseudogene TRBV3-2) and TRBJ2-7; D ambiguous. Germline CDR1 LGHDT, CDR2 YNNKEL (reference sequence). The CDR3 is 15 residues long. Trimming stripped 0 bases from V and 4 bases from J, with 13 bases between.

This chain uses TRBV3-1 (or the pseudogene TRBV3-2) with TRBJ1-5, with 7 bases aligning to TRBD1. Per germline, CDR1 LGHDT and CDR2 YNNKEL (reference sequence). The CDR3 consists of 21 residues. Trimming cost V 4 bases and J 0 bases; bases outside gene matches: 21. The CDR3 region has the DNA TGTGCCAGCAGCCGCTTGGCTCGACGGGACAGCACCATAAATAGCAATCAGCCCCAGCATTTT. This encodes CASSRLARRDSTINSNQPQHF.

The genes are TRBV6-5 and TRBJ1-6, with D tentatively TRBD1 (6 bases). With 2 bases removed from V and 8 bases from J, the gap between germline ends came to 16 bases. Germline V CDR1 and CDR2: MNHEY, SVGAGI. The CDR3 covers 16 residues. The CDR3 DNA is TGTGCCAGCAGTTACGATCCAGGACAGAGTTATTCACCCCTCCACTTT. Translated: CASSYDPGQSYSPLHF.

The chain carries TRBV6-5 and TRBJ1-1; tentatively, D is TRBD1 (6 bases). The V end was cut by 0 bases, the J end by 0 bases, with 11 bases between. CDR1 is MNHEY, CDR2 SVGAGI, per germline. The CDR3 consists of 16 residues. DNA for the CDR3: TGTGCCAGCAGTTACTCCGGACAGCCGATGAACACTGAAGCTTTCTTT. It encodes CASSYSGQPMNTEAFF.

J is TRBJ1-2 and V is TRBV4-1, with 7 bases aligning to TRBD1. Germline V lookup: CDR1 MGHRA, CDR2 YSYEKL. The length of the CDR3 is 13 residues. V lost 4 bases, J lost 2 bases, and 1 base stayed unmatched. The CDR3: CASSLGQNYGYTF. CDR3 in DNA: TGCGCCAGCAGCCTGGGACAGAACTATGGCTACACCTTC.

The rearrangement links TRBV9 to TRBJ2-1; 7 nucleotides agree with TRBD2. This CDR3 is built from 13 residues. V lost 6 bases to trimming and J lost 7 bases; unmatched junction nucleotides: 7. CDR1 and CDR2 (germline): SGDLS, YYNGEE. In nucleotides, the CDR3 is TGTGCCAGCACAACTAGCGTAGGTAATGAGCAGTTCTTC. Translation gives CASTTSVGNEQFF.

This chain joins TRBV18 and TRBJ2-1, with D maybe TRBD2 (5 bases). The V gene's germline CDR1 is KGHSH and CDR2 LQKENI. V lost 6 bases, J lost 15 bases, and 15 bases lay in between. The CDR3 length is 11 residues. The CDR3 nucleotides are TGTGCCAGCTCTGCCGGGGAGCTAAGGTTCTTC. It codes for CASSAGELRFF.

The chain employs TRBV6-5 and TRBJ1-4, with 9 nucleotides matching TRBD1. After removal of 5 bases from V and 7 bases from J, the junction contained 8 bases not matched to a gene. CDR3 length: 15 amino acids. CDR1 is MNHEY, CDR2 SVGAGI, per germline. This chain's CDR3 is CASSILQGAGEKLFF. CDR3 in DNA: TGTGCCAGCAGTATCCTACAGGGGGCTGGTGAAAAACTGTTTTTT.

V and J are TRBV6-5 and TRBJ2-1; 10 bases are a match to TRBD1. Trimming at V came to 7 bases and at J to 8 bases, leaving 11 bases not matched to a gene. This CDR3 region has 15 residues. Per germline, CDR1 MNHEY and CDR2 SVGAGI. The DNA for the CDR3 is TGTGCCAGCATTAGGGCCGGACAGGGGGTCGATGAGCAGTTCTTC. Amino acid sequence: CASIRAGQGVDEQFF.

In DNA form, the CDR3 reads TGTGCCAGCAGCTCTCCAGGACTCCTAGATACGCAGTATTTT. This gives the protein CASSSPGLLDTQYF. J is TRBJ2-3 and V is TRBV7-2, with a tentative D call TRBD2 (5 bases). The length of the CDR3 is 14 residues. The V end was cut by 4 bases, the J end by 5 bases, with 13 bases between. Germline values: CDR1 SGHTA, CDR2 FQGNSA.

The CDR3 bases are TGTGCCAGCAGCTCACAGGTGATTCAGTACTTC. It encodes CASSSQVIQYF. This chain joins TRBV7-6 and TRBJ2-4; TRBD1 might be the D (5 bases). CDR1 is SGHVS, CDR2 FNYEAQ, per germline. This CDR3 has 11 residues. V lost 4 bases, J lost 10 bases, and 8 bases lay in between.

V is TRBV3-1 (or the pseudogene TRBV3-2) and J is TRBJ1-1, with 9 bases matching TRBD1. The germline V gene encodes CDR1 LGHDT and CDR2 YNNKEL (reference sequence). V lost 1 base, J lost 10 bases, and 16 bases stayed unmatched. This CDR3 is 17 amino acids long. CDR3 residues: CASSQVGTGKGLGRAFF. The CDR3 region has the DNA TGTGCCAGCAGCCAAGTGGGGACAGGGAAAGGGCTAGGGAGAGCTTTCTTT.

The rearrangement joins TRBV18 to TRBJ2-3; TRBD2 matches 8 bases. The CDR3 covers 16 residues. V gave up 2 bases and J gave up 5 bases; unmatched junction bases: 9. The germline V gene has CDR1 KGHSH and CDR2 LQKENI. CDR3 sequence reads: CASSPGQRGIRDTQYF. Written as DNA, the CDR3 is TGTGCCAGCTCACCAGGACAGCGGGGGATTCGAGATACGCAGTATTTT.

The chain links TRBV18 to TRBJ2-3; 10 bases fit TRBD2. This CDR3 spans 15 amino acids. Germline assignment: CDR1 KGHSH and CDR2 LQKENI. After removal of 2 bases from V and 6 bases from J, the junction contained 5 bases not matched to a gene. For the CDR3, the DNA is TGTGCCAGCTCACCATCCCTAGCGGGAGCGGATACGCAGTATTTT. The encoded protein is CASSPSLAGADTQYF. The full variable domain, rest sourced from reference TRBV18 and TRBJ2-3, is NAGVMQNPRHLVRRRGQEARLRCSPMKGHSHVYWYRQLPEEGLKFMVYLQKENIIDESGMPKERFSAEFPKEGPSILRIQQVVRGDSAAYFCASSPSLAGADTQYFGPGTRLTVL.

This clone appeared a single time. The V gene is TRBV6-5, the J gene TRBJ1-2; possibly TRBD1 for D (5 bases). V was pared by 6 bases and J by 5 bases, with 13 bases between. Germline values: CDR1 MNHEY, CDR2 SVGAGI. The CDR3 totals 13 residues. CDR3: CASRGDLLYGYTF. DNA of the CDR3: TGTGCCAGCAGGGGGGACTTACTTTATGGCTACACCTTC.

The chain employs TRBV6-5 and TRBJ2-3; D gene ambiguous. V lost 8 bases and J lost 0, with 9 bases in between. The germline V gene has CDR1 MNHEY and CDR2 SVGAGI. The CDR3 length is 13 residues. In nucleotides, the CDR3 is TGTGCCAGCCAAAAGACTAGCACAGATACGCAGTATTTT. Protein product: CASQKTSTDTQYF.

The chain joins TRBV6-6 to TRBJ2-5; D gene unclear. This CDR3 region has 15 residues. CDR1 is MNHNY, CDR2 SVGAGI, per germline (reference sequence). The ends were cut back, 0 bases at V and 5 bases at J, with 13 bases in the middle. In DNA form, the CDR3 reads TGTGCCAGCAGTTACTCGATGGGCACTGCCGAGACCCAGTACTTC. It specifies CASSYSMGTAETQYF.

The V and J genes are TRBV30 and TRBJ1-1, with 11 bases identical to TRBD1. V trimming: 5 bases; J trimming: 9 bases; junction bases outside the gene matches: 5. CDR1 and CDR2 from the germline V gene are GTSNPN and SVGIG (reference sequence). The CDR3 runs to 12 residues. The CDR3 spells CAWGTGGPQAFF. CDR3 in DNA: TGTGCCTGGGGGACAGGGGGTCCTCAAGCTTTCTTT.